Below, 9 T cell receptor beta chains from the same sample are listed, as sequenced in a study of technical replicates of blood from a few donors. Sequencing was performed with immunoSEQ multiplex PCR; in TCRdb, only in-frame clones are kept and a portion is missing. This table holds 55,000 to 80,000 clones, just under 97% found once. The sample taken for sequencing was T cells isolated from PBMCs. The source is a human donor in good health.

The rearrangement joins TRBV6-1 to TRBJ2-1; 8 positions agree with TRBD1. The CDR3 runs to 15 residues. J was trimmed by 7 bases and V by 4 bases; bases with no gene match: 9. Looked up from germline, CDR1 is MNHNS and CDR2 is SASEGT. CDR3 loop: CASSVSGQGHNEQFF. The CDR3 bases are TGTGCCAGCAGTGTATCCGGACAGGGTCATAATGAGCAGTTCTTC.

The CDR3 nucleotides are TGTGCCTGGAGCGTCAGGATGACCCTGAACACTGAAGCTTTCTTT. Protein sequence: CAWSVRMTLNTEAFF. V is TRBV30 and J is TRBJ1-1; the D is unclear. The CDR3 runs 15 residues. Germline-derived CDR1 and CDR2 are GTSNPN and SVGIG (reference sequence). V was pared by 3 bases and J by 0 bases, with 14 bases between.

This chain links TRBV30 with TRBJ2-1; D might be TRBD2 (6 bases). Germline CDR1 is GTSNPN and CDR2 is SVGIG (reference sequence). Trimming stripped 4 bases from V and 10 bases from J, with 20 bases between. The CDR3 is 14 amino acids. The CDR3 sequence: CAWMGGLSSGEQFF. In nucleotides, the CDR3 is TGTGCCTGGATGGGAGGTCTCTCATCAGGGGAGCAGTTCTTC. Using reference TRBV30 and TRBJ2-1 for the parts outside the CDR3, the full variable domain is SQTIHQWPATLVQPVGSPLSLECTVEGTSNPNLYWYRQAAGRGLQLLFYSVGIGQISSEVPQNLSASRPQDRQFILSSKKLLLSDSGFYLCAWMGGLSSGEQFFGPGTRLTVL.

This sequence joins TRBV4-2 and TRBJ1-3; possibly TRBD1 for D (6 bases). The CDR3 spans 18 residues. Trimming removed 0 bases at V and 4 bases at J, with 19 bases between. CDR1 LGHNA and CDR2 YNFKEQ come from the germline V gene. The CDR3 DNA sequence: TGTGCCAGCAGCCAAGATACCCCCGATAGGGGGACGGGAAACACCATATATTTT. This translates into CASSQDTPDRGTGNTIYF.

The gene calls are TRBV6-1 and TRBJ2-7; 10 bases are shared with TRBD1. CDR3 length equals 15 residues. The germline V gene has CDR1 MNHNS and CDR2 SASEGT. The junction had 9 bases not matched to a gene; V was cut back by 7 bases and J by 3 bases. In nucleotides, the CDR3 is TGTGCCAGCACCTCATGGGACAGGGGCGTCTACGAGCAGTACTTC. Protein product: CASTSWDRGVYEQYF.

The V call is TRBV21-1, the J call TRBJ2-7; no DNA check was done on the table's D call, TRBD2. TRBV21-1 is designated a pseudogene. This CDR3 is 14 amino acids long. The CDR3 loop is CASSKYTRSYEQYF. Here the CDR3 DNA reads TGTGCCAGCAGCAAGTATACTAGGTCCTACGAGCAGTACTTC.

V is TRBV27 and J is TRBJ2-7; D is perhaps TRBD1 (7 bases). V lost 5 bases to trimming and J lost 3 bases, with 14 bases between them. Germline CDR1 and CDR2: MNHEY and SMNVEV (reference sequence). The CDR3 is 14 residues long. CDR3 DNA: TGTGCCAGCAGTCCCTACAGGGGAGGCTACGAGCAGTACTTC. Translating gives CASSPYRGGYEQYF.

This clone was observed a single time. This chain connects TRBV19 to TRBJ2-3, with TRBD2 matching 7 bases. Trimming at V came to 5 bases and at J to 4 bases, leaving 3 bases not matched to a gene. Germline CDR1 reads LNHDA; CDR2 reads SQIVND (reference sequence). The CDR3 contains 13 residues. CDR3 in amino acids: CASSPRGADTQYF. For the CDR3, the DNA is TGTGCCAGTAGTCCACGGGGGGCAGATACGCAGTATTTT.

This chain uses TRBV7-6 with TRBJ1-3, with 7 nucleotides matching TRBD1. In germline, CDR1 is SGHVS, CDR2 FNYEAQ. Trimming at V came to 5 bases and at J to 2 bases, leaving 9 bases not matched to a gene. The CDR3 sequence is 16 residues long. The CDR3 spells CASSIGGTAPGNTIYF. The CDR3 bases are TGTGCCAGCAGCATAGGAGGGACAGCTCCTGGAAACACCATATATTTT.